This T cell receptor (beta chain) appears in the sequencing data of a study of blood T cells in healthy people across ages. General study results and limits: A strong correlation between TCR beta diversity and naive T cell percentage was seen.

The people who gave samples were healthy Caucasians from Russia, aged about 6 to 95. Through a sample-barcoded 5' primer and a J-beta primer mix, a second PCR was run for roughly 6 to 12 cycles. TCRdb reprocessed the 5' RACE reads with MiXCR, giving one entry per CDR3 protein. The table includes hundreds of thousands of distinct CDR3 sequences, 40% to 60% detected once. In regard to this clonotype: Its antigen is not identified.

Germline V gene data show CDR1 as ENHRY and CDR2 as SYGVKD. This CDR3 contains 14 residues. V lost 3 bases and J 0 bases, leaving 8 bases between the germline ends. This clonotype was sampled from a man aged 30 to 39 in good health. Sequencing was done on a sample of blood. The rearrangement links TRBV10-3 to TRBJ1-1, with D unclear. The CDR3 nucleotides are TGTGCCATCAGTGACCCAACGGTGAACACTGAAGCTTTCTTT. Amino acids: CAISDPTVNTEAFF.